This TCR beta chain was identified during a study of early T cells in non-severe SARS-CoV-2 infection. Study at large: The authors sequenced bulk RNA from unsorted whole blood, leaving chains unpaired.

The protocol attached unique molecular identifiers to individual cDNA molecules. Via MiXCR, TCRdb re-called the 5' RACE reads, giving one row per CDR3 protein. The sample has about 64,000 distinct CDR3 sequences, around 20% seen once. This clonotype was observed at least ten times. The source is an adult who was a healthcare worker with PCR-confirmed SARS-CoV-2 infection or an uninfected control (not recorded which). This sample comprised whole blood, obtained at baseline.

CDR3 amino acids: CASSDGISGSTDTQYF. CDR3 DNA: TGCGCCAGCAGTGATGGGATTAGCGGGAGCACAGATACGCAGTATTTT. This chain joins TRBV10-1 and TRBJ2-3; 7 bases map to TRBD2. The V gene end was trimmed by 3 bases and the J gene end by 0 bases; junction bases not matched to a gene: 6. Germline loops: CDR1 WNHNN, CDR2 SYGVQD (reference sequence). CDR3 length: 16 residues.